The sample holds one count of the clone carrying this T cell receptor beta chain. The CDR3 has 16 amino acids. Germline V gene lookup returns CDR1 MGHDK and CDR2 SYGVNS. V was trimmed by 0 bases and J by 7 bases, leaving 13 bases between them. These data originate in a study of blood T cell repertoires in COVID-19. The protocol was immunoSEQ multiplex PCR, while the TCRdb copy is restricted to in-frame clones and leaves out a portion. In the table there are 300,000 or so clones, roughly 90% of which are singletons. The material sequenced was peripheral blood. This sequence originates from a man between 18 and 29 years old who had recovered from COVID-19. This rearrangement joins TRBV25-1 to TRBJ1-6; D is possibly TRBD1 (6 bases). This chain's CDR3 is CASSEYTQGLNSPLHF. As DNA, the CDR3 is TGTGCCAGCAGTGAATACACACAGGGCTTAAATTCACCCCTCCACTTT.